A selection of T cell receptor beta chains follows, all from one sample in a study of CD8 T cells in ankylosing spondylitis. TCRdb redid the calling of the 5' RACE reads with MiXCR, one entry per CDR3 protein. Of some 130,000 distinct CDR3 sequences detected, roughly 13% appear once; the ten largest clones hold around 3%. The sequenced sample consisted of blood, either unsorted or a sorted T cell fraction (not recorded which). The source is a female donor with ankylosing spondylitis or in good health (not recorded which). CDR3s leave out the opening cysteine and the closing phenylalanine or tryptophan.

TRBJ2-7 TRBV9 ATSVVNGVGEQY
TRBJ2-5 TRBV5-6 ASSLGLAGGPDQETQY
TRBJ2-7 TRBV15 ATRLTSGHHEQY
TRBJ2-3 TRBV10-3 AIRERGDGDTQY
TRBJ1-5 TRBV6-1 ASSVGNDRPQH
TRBJ1-3 TRBV2 AGSPREVRAGNTIY
TRBJ2-2 TRBV12-3/TRBV12-4 ASRAGLEAGELF
TRBJ2-5 TRBV20-1 SAMQETQY
TRBJ2-1 TRBV7-2 ASSPGTSFYNEQF
TRBJ2-7 TRBV20-1 SARALRADEQY
TRBJ2-2 TRBV5-5 ASSLSAGRWSGELF
TRBJ2-3 TRBV7-2 ASSLVGEDTQY
TRBJ1-4 TRBV19 ASKNSRLANEKLF
TRBJ2-1 TRBV7-9 ASSLASRNEQF
TRBJ2-7 TRBV5-1 VSQGGRTLGVDYEQY
TRBJ2-5 TRBV18 ASSPAGKETQY
TRBJ2-7 TRBV15 ATSRDETGFEQY
TRBJ2-5 TRBV11-3 ASSLMVETQY
TRBJ2-3 TRBV29-1 SVLSSAGRADTQY
TRBJ1-1 TRBV19 ATTTGTGLADTEAF
TRBJ1-2 TRBV19 ASRWDSVSYGYT
TRBJ2-1 TRBV5-1 ASSSNGRRQPSNEQF
TRBJ2-3 TRBV15 ATRNSVTQY
TRBJ2-7 TRBV20-1 SASLLTGGDSEQY
TRBJ2-1 TRBV3-1 ASSQVDDEQF
TRBJ2-3 TRBV30 AWRLAGGPDTQY
TRBJ2-3 TRBV28 ASRDPGNTDTQY
TRBJ1-1 TRBV10-3 ASGQGMNTEAF
TRBJ2-7 TRBV11-2 ASSLRGAGANNEQY
TRBJ1-3 TRBV12-3/TRBV12-4 ASSLRSLLMTLSGNTIY
TRBJ2-5 TRBV5-1 ASSDKTGAETQY
TRBJ2-3 TRBV7-9 ASSLRDSFTDTQY
TRBJ1-5 TRBV27 ASSYGGNQPQH
TRBJ2-3 TRBV27 ASSLLLAGVQY
TRBJ1-4 TRBV7-2 ASSRGRAGEKLF
TRBJ2-1 TRBV6-5 ASSYSIRPPGNEQF
TRBJ2-3 TRBV20-1 SASALLTGESSDTQY
TRBJ2-7 TRBV5-1 ASSPTTGLAGEQY
TRBJ2-7 TRBV12-3/TRBV12-4 ASSLGGVYEQY
TRBJ1-4 TRBV20-1 SASPGQGEKKLF
TRBJ1-2 TRBV7-9 ASSSSLANYGYT
TRBJ2-5 TRBV11-2 ASSNWEETQY
TRBJ2-1 TRBV7-2 ASSLGRPPNEQF
TRBJ1-1 TRBV5-1 ASSRSDTEAF
TRBJ2-7 TRBV27 ASRSGGRGGEQY
TRBJ2-2 TRBV2 ASSESGRLNTEELF